Sequencing of this T cell receptor (beta chain) was carried out in a study of shared clonotypes between healthy human individuals. Trimming removed 1 base from V and 0 bases from J, with 18 bases in between. This CDR3 contains 18 residues. The germline V gene encodes CDR1 MGHRA and CDR2 YSYEKL. This table comes from immunoSEQ multiplex PCR, and its TCRdb copy is limited to in-frame clones, with some not included. The sample shows under 600,000 clones, roughly 98% of them seen only once. Naive CD8 isolation took CD45RO-negative cells positively selected for CCR7 and excluded terminally differentiated effector memory CD45RA+ cells. All participating donors were Caucasian adults from Nashville, Tennessee. Regarding this clone: Its antigen remains unknown.

Study-wide results and caveats: Sample collection involved blood only; tissue repertoires are likely different.

V gene TRBV4-1 combines with J gene TRBJ1-1; no reliable D call. This clonotype originated in a man between 25 and 39 years old in good health. Sequencing used naive CD8+ T cells sorted from blood. As DNA, the CDR3 is TGCGCCAGCAGCCAAGCCCAACAAGGCTGGGGTGTGAACACTGAAGCTTTCTTT. Translation gives CASSQAQQGWGVNTEAFF.